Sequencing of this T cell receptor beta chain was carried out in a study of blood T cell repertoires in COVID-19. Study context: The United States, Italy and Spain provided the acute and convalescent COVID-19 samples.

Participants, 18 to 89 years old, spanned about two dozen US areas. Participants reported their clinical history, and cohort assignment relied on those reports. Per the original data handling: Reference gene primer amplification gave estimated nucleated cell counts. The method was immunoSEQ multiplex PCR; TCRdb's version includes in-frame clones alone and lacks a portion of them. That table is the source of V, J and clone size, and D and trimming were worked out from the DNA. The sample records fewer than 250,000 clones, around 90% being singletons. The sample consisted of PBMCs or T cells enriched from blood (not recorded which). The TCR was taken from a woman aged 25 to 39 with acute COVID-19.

CDR3 nucleotide sequence: TGCGCCAGCAGCCAAGTCACACCAACCCGGGGACAATGGGGAAACACCATATATTTT. It is translated as CASSQVTPTRGQWGNTIYF. The V gene is TRBV4-1, the J gene TRBJ1-3; the D gene is possibly TRBD1 (6 bases). The V gene's germline CDR1 is MGHRA and CDR2 YSYEKL. The CDR3 length is 19 residues. The germline V and J ends were trimmed by 1 base and 4 bases, with 23 bases remaining between them.